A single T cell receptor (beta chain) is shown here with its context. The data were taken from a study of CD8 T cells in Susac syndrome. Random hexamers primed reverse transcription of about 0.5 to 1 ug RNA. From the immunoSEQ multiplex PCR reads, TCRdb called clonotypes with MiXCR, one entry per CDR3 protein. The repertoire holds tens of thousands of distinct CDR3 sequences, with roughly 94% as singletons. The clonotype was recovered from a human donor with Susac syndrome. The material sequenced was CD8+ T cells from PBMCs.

CDR3 protein: CASSDFSTNTEAFF. For the CDR3, the DNA is TGTGCCAGCAGTGACTTCTCAACGAACACTGAAGCTTTCTTT. The chain combines TRBV6-5 with TRBJ1-1; D is unresolved. Trimming left V 5 bases short and J 1 base short, with 11 bases between. Germline CDR1 reads MNHEY; CDR2 reads SVGAGI. CDR3 length: 14 residues.